The present TCR beta chain was sequenced within a study of CD4 T cells in relation to SARS-CoV-2 and coronaviruses (dated by TCRdb to the early 2020s). Turning to the overall study: The ViraFEST assay cultured PBMCs with antigen for under 11 days, then sequenced TCR beta CDR3s to find antigen-specific clonal expansions. An HIV-1 Nef peptide pool or a no-peptide culture served as the negative reference condition. Shared crossreactive spike epitopes were mapped to their HLA restriction using patient-derived lymphoblastoid cell lines. The study assessed, at the TCR clonotype level, memory CD4+ T cell crossreactivity between SARS-CoV-2 and common cold coronavirus spike proteins. Samples from a few pre-COVID donors and the naive versus memory experiments were sequenced with the Adaptive Biotechnologies TCR-sequencing kit; other data were Illumina-based. For other donors in the study, expansion assays were sequenced with a different, Illumina-based TCR-beta assay.

Overall study results and their limits: Small numbers of patients and of tested TCRs were a limitation of the study. Pre-pandemic and post-infection samples were not both contributed by any donor, so tracing of the source of pre-existing responses was limited. Memory CD4+ clonotypes crossrecognizing SARS-CoV-2 and at least one common cold coronavirus spike were found in 60% to 75% of donors. Compared with monoreactive clones, crossreactive clones had significantly weaker SARS-CoV-2-driven expansion, a result consistent with antigenic imprinting. Crossreactivity analysis was centred on spike protein, so crossreactivity against other viral proteins was not assessed.

The CDR3 runs 15 amino acids, cysteine and phenylalanine included. Of the read, only the CDR3 DNA is kept; its 45 bases are in frame from base 1. The V end loses 8 bases and the J end loses 0 bases, and a stretch of 14 bases separates them. The germline V gene gives CDR1 as ENHRY and CDR2 as SYGVKD. In regard to this clone: Its binding antigen is unknown. No clone much larger than this one lies a single base away; base qualities are absent.

The receptor library was made with the immunoSEQ multiplex PCR assay. Under the source paper's analysis protocol: During preprocessing, nonproductive sequences were removed, along with CDR3s that did not begin with C, did not end with F or W, or were shorter than 7 amino acids. The MANAFEST web app was used to call antigen-specific clonotypes on the basis of expansion compared with the reference and with other culture wells. To be counted as positive, a clone had to show significant expansion compared with the reference culture, at an FDR below 0.05, in 2 of 3 replicate wells. To be called positive, a clone also had to show significant expansion compared with every other tandem well and an odds ratio greater than 5. CDR3 homology was quantified as pairwise Levenshtein distance, calculated with the stringdist R package after three terminal residues were trimmed from each end. Drawn from immuneACCESS, this table holds only the in-frame rearrangements with V and J called that TCRdb kept. Clones are partly lost; checked studies trace under half to an unresolved V gene and leave the rest unexplained. V and J calls and clone size are given by that table; D and trimming were obtained from the DNA. In all, the sample holds roughly 20,000 clones, and 70% to 80% of those were seen once. Together, the top ten hold around an eighth of the sample.

CD4+ T cells from unexposed donors were collected before the COVID-19 pandemic (2011-2018). The EasySep CD4+ T cell isolation kit was used to isolate CD4+ T cells once the cultures had run for nine to eleven days. As cell numbers permitted, CD4+ T cells from unexposed donors were tested for reactivity to SARS-CoV-2 S and N and to four common cold coronavirus spike pools. Each well held 2 million to 2.5 million PBMCs cultured in IMDM containing about 5% human AB serum and roughly 9.3 IU/ml IL-2. Half of the culture medium was replaced with fresh IL-2-containing medium on days 3 and 7. Each peptide culture condition was generally run in triplicate replicate wells. Leukapheresis product for the unexposed donors was bought commercially. Ficoll-Paque PLUS gradient centrifugation was used to isolate PBMCs from either whole blood or leukapheresis product. The PBMCs went either fresh into the expansion assay or into cryopreservation at -140 degrees C. The QIAamp Micro DNA Kit was used to extract genomic DNA from the CD4+ T cells.

Sequenced: CD4+ T cells from PBMCs, cultured in vitro. The TCR comes from a human donor in good health. The sequence links TRBV10-3 to TRBJ1-5; the D gene is perhaps TRBD1, on 6 matching bases. In nucleotide form, the sequence is TGTGCCATCGGCCGGGACAAATATAGCAATCAGCCCCAGCATTTT. Its coded protein is CAIGRDKYSNQPQHF.